This TCR beta chain was profiled in a study of spatial heterogeneity in lung cancer. TCRdb analysed the 5' RACE reads with MiXCR anew, one entry per CDR3 protein. The table shows about 47,000 distinct CDR3 sequences, with around 11% occurring only once. Documented time point: sample taken at primary tumor resection. The study sequenced unsorted whole RNA from tumor, nontumor lung or frozen PBMC. Some 72 TRACERx patients with early, untreated non-small cell lung cancer donated samples. The sequencing here drew on PBMCs, taken at surgery. The receptor's source is a female donor with early-stage non-small cell lung cancer.

The CDR3: CASSYVGGNSPLHF. The CDR3 region has the DNA TGTGCCAGCAGTTACGTGGGCGGTAATTCACCCCTCCACTTT. The chain has TRBV6-2 or TRBV6-3 and TRBJ1-6, with D unclear. Trimming pared 2 bases from V and 6 bases from J, leaving 8 bases between. The germline gives CDR1 MNHEY, CDR2 SVGEGT. This CDR3 region has 14 residues.